These T cell receptor beta chains were read from a single sample in a study of T cell responses to AZD1222 COVID-19 vaccine. Profiling relied on immunoSEQ multiplex PCR, and the TCRdb table lists in-frame clones only, not all of them. The repertoire consists of some 150,000 clones, with about 90% occurring once and the leading ten covering about 3%. Sequencing used peripheral blood, obtained on day 0 of AZD1222 vaccination. The source is an adult in good health. Each CDR3 is given with its conserved first and last residue. Fields, in order: CDR3 DNA, CDR3 protein, CDR3 length, J gene, clone size, V gene, D gene. The D gene is left open where the match is weak. Size is omitted from some rows. Given values are once, few, many or a class for expanded clones.

cdr3_nt: TGCAGCGCCGCGGGAGGGGCAGGTGTTTACAATGAGCAGTTCTTC
cdr3_aa: CSAAGGAGVYNEQFF
cdr3_length: 15
j_call: TRBJ2-1
clone_size: NA
v_call: TRBV29-1
d_call: TRBD2

cdr3_nt: TGTGCCAGCAGCGGGGGACTCGGCGTAGTCGAGCAGTACTTC
cdr3_aa: CASSGGLGVVEQYF
cdr3_length: 14
j_call: TRBJ2-7
clone_size: NA
v_call: TRBV9
d_call: NA

cdr3_nt: TGTGCCAGCAGCTCAAGGGGTCGGCGATCGGAAAAACTGTTTTTT
cdr3_aa: CASSSRGRRSEKLFF
cdr3_length: 15
j_call: TRBJ1-4
clone_size: NA
v_call: TRBV5-8
d_call: NA

cdr3_nt: TGTGCCAGCAGTGAAGGCCGCGGACAGGGGACCTCCAATCAGCCCCAGCATTTT
cdr3_aa: CASSEGRGQGTSNQPQHF
cdr3_length: 18
j_call: TRBJ1-5
clone_size: NA
v_call: TRBV2
d_call: TRBD1

cdr3_nt: TGTGCCAGCAGCTATAGCGGTAGTCCCTACAATGAGCAGTTCTTC
cdr3_aa: CASSYSGSPYNEQFF
cdr3_length: 15
j_call: TRBJ2-1
clone_size: many
v_call: TRBV7-3
d_call: NA

cdr3_nt: TGTGCCAGCAGCCCCTGGACACAGGCCGGAGGCGAGCAGTACTTC
cdr3_aa: CASSPWTQAGGEQYF
cdr3_length: 15
j_call: TRBJ2-7
clone_size: once
v_call: TRBV9
d_call: NA

cdr3_nt: TGTGCCAGCAGTTTAAGTGATTATGGCTACACCTTC
cdr3_aa: CASSLSDYGYTF
cdr3_length: 12
j_call: TRBJ1-2
clone_size: NA
v_call: TRBV28
d_call: NA

cdr3_nt: TGTGCCAGCAGTTACGATACTGAGTATAATTCACCCCTCCACTTT
cdr3_aa: CASSYDTEYNSPLHF
cdr3_length: 15
j_call: TRBJ1-6
clone_size: NA
v_call: TRBV6-5
d_call: NA

cdr3_nt: TGTGCCAGCAGCTTGGGGAGGAACAGAAACGAGCAGTACTTC
cdr3_aa: CASSLGRNRNEQYF
cdr3_length: 14
j_call: TRBJ2-7
clone_size: NA
v_call: TRBV5-4
d_call: NA

cdr3_nt: TGTGCCAGCAGTAAAAAACCGGGACAGGGGTTAACCTTC
cdr3_aa: CASSKKPGQGLTF
cdr3_length: 13
j_call: TRBJ1-2
clone_size: NA
v_call: TRBV6-5
d_call: TRBD1

cdr3_nt: TGCAGCGTCCAAACCAGCCCCGGGCTCCCCTACGAGCAGTACTTC
cdr3_aa: CSVQTSPGLPYEQYF
cdr3_length: 15
j_call: TRBJ2-7
clone_size: NA
v_call: TRBV29-1
d_call: NA

cdr3_nt: TGTGCCACCAGCAGAGTCCTGGGCGGCCCCTACAATGAGCAGTTCTTC
cdr3_aa: CATSRVLGGPYNEQFF
cdr3_length: 16
j_call: TRBJ2-1
clone_size: NA
v_call: TRBV15
d_call: NA

cdr3_nt: TGTGCCAGCAGTTTTAGAGGCTCACCCCTCCACTTT
cdr3_aa: CASSFRGSPLHF
cdr3_length: 12
j_call: TRBJ1-6
clone_size: NA
v_call: TRBV12-3/TRBV12-4
d_call: NA

cdr3_nt: TGCGCCAGCAGTCGCTCGGGGTACAATGAGCAGTTCTTC
cdr3_aa: CASSRSGYNEQFF
cdr3_length: 13
j_call: TRBJ2-1
clone_size: NA
v_call: TRBV5-1
d_call: NA

cdr3_nt: TGCGCCAGCACCCTAGCAGGTCCAGATACGCAGTATTTT
cdr3_aa: CASTLAGPDTQYF
cdr3_length: 13
j_call: TRBJ2-3
clone_size: NA
v_call: TRBV10-2
d_call: NA

cdr3_nt: TGTGCCAGCAGCATAATCCCGACAGCGCCCAGGGACACCATATATTTT
cdr3_aa: CASSIIPTAPRDTIYF
cdr3_length: 16
j_call: TRBJ1-3
clone_size: NA
v_call: TRBV9
d_call: NA

cdr3_nt: TGTGCCAGTACCTTGGGGTTTAGCAATCAGCCCCAGCATTTT
cdr3_aa: CASTLGFSNQPQHF
cdr3_length: 14
j_call: TRBJ1-5
clone_size: NA
v_call: TRBV19
d_call: NA

cdr3_nt: TGCGCCAGCAGCTTCGGGACAGGGGATATCTACGAGCAGTACTTC
cdr3_aa: CASSFGTGDIYEQYF
cdr3_length: 15
j_call: TRBJ2-7
clone_size: NA
v_call: TRBV5-1
d_call: TRBD1

cdr3_nt: TGTGCCAGCACTGGCGGGGCTAGCGGGGGGTACGAGCAGTTCTTC
cdr3_aa: CASTGGASGGYEQFF
cdr3_length: 15
j_call: TRBJ2-1
clone_size: NA
v_call: TRBV2
d_call: TRBD2

cdr3_nt: TGTGCCAGCAGTCCCGGGCCCCAGTCTGGAAACACCATATATTTT
cdr3_aa: CASSPGPQSGNTIYF
cdr3_length: 15
j_call: TRBJ1-3
clone_size: NA
v_call: TRBV6-5
d_call: NA